What follows are 19 T cell receptor beta chains derived from one specimen sequenced in a study of shared clonotypes between healthy human individuals. CD45RO-negative, CCR7-selected cells formed the naive CD8 fraction, which excluded terminally differentiated effector memory CD45RA+ cells. Clones were sequenced by immunoSEQ multiplex PCR, and TCRdb holds only the in-frame ones, with some missing. The table lists about 820,000 clones, 85% to 95% of them singletons, with more than 20% in the top ten. The sequenced sample consisted of naive CD8+ T cells sorted from blood. These receptors came from a man aged 25 to 45 in good health.

The CDR3 coding sequence is TGTGCCAGCAGTGACTGGGCGAACGAAGCTTTCTTT. The encoded protein is CASSDWANEAFF. This chain links TRBV6-1 with TRBJ1-1; no clear D gene. CDR1 MNHNS and CDR2 SASEGT come from the germline V gene. CDR3 length: 12 residues. V lost 3 bases and J lost 8, with 10 bases in between.

V usage is TRBV30 and J usage is TRBJ2-5; D might be TRBD1 (5 bases). Per the germline V gene, CDR1 is GTSNPN and CDR2 is SVGIG (reference sequence). The CDR3 has 11 amino acids. Trimming removed 8 bases from V and 2 bases from J, with 9 bases in between. CDR3 in amino acids: CAQQEQETQYF. CDR3 coding DNA: TGTGCCCAACAGGAACAAGAGACCCAGTACTTC.

The rearrangement joins TRBV7-6 to TRBJ2-7; D uncertain. Per the germline V gene, CDR1 is SGHVS and CDR2 is FNYEAQ. Between the trimmed V and J ends, which lost 1 base and 3 bases, there was a span of 7 bases. The CDR3 runs to 13 residues. CDR3 DNA sequence: TGTGCCAGCAGCTTAGGCAGGCTCTACGAGCAGTACTTC. This gives the protein CASSLGRLYEQYF. The variable domain in full, completed from reference TRBV7-6 and TRBJ2-7, reads GAGVSQSPRYKVTKRGQDVALRCDPISGHVSLYWYRQALGQGPEFLTYFNYEAQQDKSGLPNDRFSAERPEGSISTLTIQRTEQRDSAMYRCASSLGRLYEQYFGPGTRLTVT.

This sequence joins TRBV5-1 and TRBJ2-2; TRBD1 matches at 9 bases. CDR3 length equals 17 residues. Germline assignment: CDR1 SGHRS and CDR2 YFSETQ. With V trimmed by 0 bases and J by 1 base, 4 bases remained unmatched. This chain's CDR3 is CASSLGQGVWNTGELFF. CDR3 nucleotides: TGCGCCAGCAGCTTGGGACAGGGGGTGTGGAACACCGGGGAGCTGTTTTTT.

This chain uses TRBV5-4 with TRBJ2-7; 7 bases map to TRBD2. Germline V gene data show CDR1 as SGHNT and CDR2 as YYREEE (reference sequence). CDR3 length: 16 amino acids. V lost 0 bases and J lost 3; bases outside the gene matches: 9. The CDR3 sequence is CASSLGSGLRVYEQYF. In DNA, the CDR3 is TGTGCCAGCAGCTTGGGTAGCGGGTTAAGGGTCTACGAGCAGTACTTC.

J is TRBJ2-7 and V is TRBV4-1; 7 bases map to TRBD1. CDR1 and CDR2 from the germline V gene are MGHRA and YSYEKL. Germline trimming cut 4 bases from V and 4 bases from J; bases unmatched to any gene: 7. The CDR3 is 14 amino acids. CDR3 coding DNA: TGCGCCAGCAGCCGGGACAGACGACTTTACGAGCAGTACTTC. Amino acids: CASSRDRRLYEQYF.

J is TRBJ2-1 and V is TRBV7-6, with 8 nucleotides matching TRBD1. This CDR3 is built from 17 residues. V dropped 5 bases and J dropped 5; count of bases not matched to a gene: 14. CDR1 is SGHVS and CDR2 is FNYEAQ in the germline V gene. CDR3: CASSPQAAGGFNNEQFF. The CDR3 DNA reads as TGTGCCAGCAGCCCCCAAGCGGCAGGGGGCTTTAACAATGAGCAGTTCTTC.

The chain has TRBV7-2 and TRBJ2-2, with TRBD2 identical over 9 bases. V lost 3 bases to trimming and J lost 6 bases; unmatched junction nucleotides: 2. This CDR3 has 14 residues. Germline CDR1 is SGHTA and CDR2 is FQGNSA. The CDR3 nucleotides are TGTGCCAGCAGCTTGGGACTAGCCCCCGGGGAGCTGTTTTTT. This codes for CASSLGLAPGELFF.

This clone was detected only once. The chain recombines TRBV2 with TRBJ1-2, with D perhaps matching TRBD1 (5 bases). The ends were cut back, 10 bases at V and 3 bases at J, with 12 bases in the middle. Germline assignment: CDR1 SNHLY and CDR2 FYNNEI. CDR3 length equals 12 residues. The CDR3: CATGGPDYGYTF. CDR3 coding DNA: TGTGCCACCGGGGGTCCTGACTATGGCTACACCTTC.

In this sample, this clone turned up once. V is TRBV2 and J is TRBJ2-7; TRBD1 matches 8 bases. The V segment lost 10 bases and the J segment 2 bases; nucleotides outside the gene matches: 4. Germline values: CDR1 SNHLY, CDR2 FYNNEI. This CDR3 comprises 12 residues. The CDR3 nucleotides read TGTGCCATCACCAGGGGGCCCTACGAGCAGTACTTC. It is translated as CAITRGPYEQYF.

This chain connects TRBV5-1 to TRBJ2-2, with D maybe TRBD1 (6 bases). This CDR3 has 13 residues. V lost 3 bases, J lost 7 bases, and 10 bases lay in between. CDR1 is SGHRS, CDR2 YFSETQ, per germline. Here the CDR3 reads CASSSPGVGELFF. CDR3 coding DNA: TGCGCCAGCAGCTCCCCAGGGGTCGGGGAGCTGTTTTTT.

This chain links TRBV27 with TRBJ1-4; 9 bases map to TRBD1. Germline CDR1 reads MNHEY; CDR2 reads SMNVEV (reference sequence). CDR3 length: 15 amino acids. V lost 5 bases to trimming and J lost 8 bases; unmatched junction nucleotides: 9. This CDR3 reads CASSPGTGLWEKLFF. The CDR3 nucleotides are TGTGCCAGCAGTCCCGGGACAGGGTTATGGGAAAAACTGTTTTTT.

The chain carries TRBV13 and TRBJ1-1, with D perhaps matching TRBD1 (6 bases). The CDR3 loop spans 15 amino acids. Germline CDR1 is PRHDT and CDR2 is FYEKMQ (reference sequence). The V end was cut by 5 bases, the J end by 0 bases, with 13 bases between. The CDR3 spells CASSPGAYMNTEAFF. In nucleotides, the CDR3 is TGTGCCAGCAGCCCAGGGGCATACATGAACACTGAAGCTTTCTTT. The variable domain in full, completed from reference TRBV13 and TRBJ1-1, reads AAGVIQSPRHLIKEKRETATLKCYPIPRHDTVYWYQQGPGQDPQFLISFYEKMQSDKGSIPDRFSAQQFSDYHSELNMSSLELGDSALYFCASSPGAYMNTEAFFGQGTRLTVV.

This clone was found once. The chain employs TRBV2 and TRBJ2-7; no reliable D call. The CDR3 length is 14 residues. Germline V gene lookup returns CDR1 SNHLY and CDR2 FYNNEI. Trimming cost V 9 bases and J 0 bases, with 15 bases left between them. CDR3 bases: TGTGCCAGTGGCCCCGCGTACGGCTCCTACGAGCAGTACTTC. Translated: CASGPAYGSYEQYF.

This clone appeared once. V usage is TRBV29-1 and J usage is TRBJ2-7, with D tentatively TRBD2 (6 bases). The CDR3 is made up of 13 amino acids. The germline gives CDR1 SQVTM, CDR2 ANQGSEA. Trimming removed 3 bases at V and 5 bases at J, with 14 bases between. The DNA for the CDR3 is TGCAGCGTTGAGGAGGGGCGACCTAACGAGCAGTACTTC. Translated: CSVEEGRPNEQYF.

The V gene is TRBV7-9, the J gene TRBJ2-3; 10 bases are shared with TRBD1. Germline loops: CDR1 SEHNR, CDR2 FQNEAQ (reference sequence). V trimming: 5 bases; J trimming: 4 bases; junction bases outside the gene matches: 9. This CDR3 comprises 16 residues. CDR3: CASSLRDRGFSDTQYF. DNA of the CDR3: TGTGCCAGCAGCCTCCGGGACAGGGGTTTTTCAGATACGCAGTATTTT.

This chain connects TRBV13 to TRBJ2-7; possible D gene TRBD2, 6 bases. The length of the CDR3 is 16 residues. Trimming took 5 bases from V and 0 from J, leaving 17 bases between them. Germline CDR1 is PRHDT and CDR2 is FYEKMQ (reference sequence). CDR3 bases: TGTGCCAGCAGCCCCTGGGGGGAGGTAAGCTCCTACGAGCAGTACTTC. Its translation is CASSPWGEVSSYEQYF.

This clone was observed once. V is TRBV13 and J is TRBJ1-1; D is unclear. The V end was cut by 2 bases, the J end by 0 bases, with 7 bases between. Germline V CDR1 and CDR2: PRHDT, FYEKMQ (reference sequence). CDR3 size: 14 residues. The CDR3 nucleotides are TGTGCCAGCAGCTTATCCAGCTTGAACACTGAAGCTTTCTTT. This encodes CASSLSSLNTEAFF. The variable domain in full, with the rest retrieved from reference TRBV13 and TRBJ1-1, is AAGVIQSPRHLIKEKRETATLKCYPIPRHDTVYWYQQGPGQDPQFLISFYEKMQSDKGSIPDRFSAQQFSDYHSELNMSSLELGDSALYFCASSLSSLNTEAFFGQGTRLTVV.

The chain has TRBV9 and TRBJ2-7; D gene uncertain. This CDR3 is 11 amino acids long. V was shortened by 3 bases and J by 3 bases, with 4 bases between the two germline ends. CDR1 and CDR2 from the germline V gene are SGDLS and YYNGEE. This CDR3 is CASSDNYEQYF. The DNA of the CDR3 is TGTGCCAGCAGCGATAACTACGAGCAGTACTTC.